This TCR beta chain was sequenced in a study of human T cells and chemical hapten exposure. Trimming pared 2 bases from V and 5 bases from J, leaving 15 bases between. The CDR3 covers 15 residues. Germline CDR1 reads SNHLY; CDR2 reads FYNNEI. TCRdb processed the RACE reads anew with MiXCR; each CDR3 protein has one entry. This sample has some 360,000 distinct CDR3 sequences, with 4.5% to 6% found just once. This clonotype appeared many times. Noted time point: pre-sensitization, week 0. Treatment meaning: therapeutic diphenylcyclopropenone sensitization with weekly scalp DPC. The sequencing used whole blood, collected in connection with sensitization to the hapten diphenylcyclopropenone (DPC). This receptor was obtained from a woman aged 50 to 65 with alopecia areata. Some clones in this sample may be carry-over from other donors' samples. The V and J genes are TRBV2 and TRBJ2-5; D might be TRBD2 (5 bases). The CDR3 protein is CASSELGASDETQYF. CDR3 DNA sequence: TGTGCCAGCAGTGAATTGGGAGCATCCGACGAGACCCAGTACTTC.